What follows are 7 T cell receptor beta chains derived from one specimen sequenced in a study of blood T cell repertoires in COVID-19. Assay: immunoSEQ multiplex PCR; the TCRdb copy retains only in-frame clones and omits some. The sample yields more than 250,000 clones, roughly 85% seen once. Sequenced: peripheral blood. These receptors originate from a man aged 45-65 years with active or convalescent COVID-19.

The rearrangement uses TRBV27 and TRBJ1-1, with a weak D call TRBD1 (5 bases). Per germline, CDR1 MNHEY and CDR2 SMNVEV (reference sequence). The CDR3 runs to 13 residues. V dropped 6 bases and J dropped 5 bases, with 13 bases sitting between them. DNA for the CDR3: TGTGCCAGCAGCCTAACAGGCGGTACTGAAGCTTTCTTT. Translated: CASSLTGGTEAFF.

The J gene is TRBJ2-3, the V gene TRBV7-3; TRBD2 is a possible D gene (6 bases). Germline V gene sequence: CDR1 SGHTA, CDR2 FQGTGA. The CDR3 consists of 14 residues. Trimming shortened V by 5 bases and J by 2 bases, and 11 bases separated the two germline ends. In DNA form, the CDR3 reads TGTGCCAGCAGCGCGGGACTCTTCACAGATACGCAGTATTTT. The encoded protein is CASSAGLFTDTQYF.

The rearrangement uses TRBV21-1 and TRBJ2-3; the table's D call, TRBD2, was not checked against the DNA. TRBV21-1 is flagged as a pseudogene. The CDR3 is 11 amino acids. CDR3: CASRSTDTQYF. CDR3 coding DNA: TGTGCCAGCCGTAGCACAGATACGCAGTATTTT.

V gene TRBV11-3 combines with J gene TRBJ2-5; 12 nucleotides line up with TRBD2. The CDR3 loop spans 14 amino acids. Germline V gene sequence: CDR1 SGHNT, CDR2 YENEEA. J was trimmed by 5 bases and V by 4 bases; bases with no gene match: 2. The CDR3 bases are TGTGCCAGCAGCTCCGGACTAGCGGGGGAGACCCAGTACTTC. It translates to CASSSGLAGETQYF.

V usage is TRBV19 and J usage is TRBJ2-3, with D unclear. This CDR3 spans 12 amino acids. Deletions cut 3 bases from V and 3 bases from J, with 4 bases between. The germline V gene encodes CDR1 LNHDA and CDR2 SQIVND (reference sequence). The CDR3 reads CASSMTTDTQYF. As DNA, the CDR3 is TGTGCCAGTAGTATGACTACAGATACGCAGTATTTT.

The V gene is TRBV5-1, the J gene TRBJ2-1; TRBD2 aligns across 10 bases. The CDR3 sequence is 16 residues long. V was clipped by 1 base and J by 4 bases; unmatched bases: 5. Germline values: CDR1 SGHRS, CDR2 YFSETQ. The CDR3 nucleotides are TGCGCCAGCAGCTTGAGCGGGAGGGCCCCATACAATGAGCAGTTCTTC. Its translation is CASSLSGRAPYNEQFF.

The V call is TRBV10-1, the J call TRBJ1-2; 9 bases map to TRBD1. The CDR3 covers 15 residues. J lost 8 bases, V lost 4 bases, and 11 bases had no gene match. The germline V gene encodes CDR1 WNHNN and CDR2 SYGVQD (reference sequence). CDR3 DNA sequence: TGCGCCAGCAGTGCGGGCACACAGGGGGCGAGGGGCTACACCTTC. Amino acids: CASSAGTQGARGYTF.